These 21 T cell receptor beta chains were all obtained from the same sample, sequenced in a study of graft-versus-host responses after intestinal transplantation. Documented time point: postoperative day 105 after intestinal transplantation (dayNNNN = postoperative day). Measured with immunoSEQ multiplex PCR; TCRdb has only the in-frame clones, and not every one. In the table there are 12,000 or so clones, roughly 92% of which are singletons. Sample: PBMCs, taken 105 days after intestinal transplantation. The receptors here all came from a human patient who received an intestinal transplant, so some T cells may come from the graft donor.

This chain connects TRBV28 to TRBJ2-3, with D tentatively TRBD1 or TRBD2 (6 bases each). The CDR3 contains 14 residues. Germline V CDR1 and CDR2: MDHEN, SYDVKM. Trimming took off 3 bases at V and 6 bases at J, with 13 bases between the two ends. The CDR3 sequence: CASSFRVGGDTQYF. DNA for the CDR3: TGTGCCAGCAGTTTCAGGGTAGGGGGGGATACGCAGTATTTT.

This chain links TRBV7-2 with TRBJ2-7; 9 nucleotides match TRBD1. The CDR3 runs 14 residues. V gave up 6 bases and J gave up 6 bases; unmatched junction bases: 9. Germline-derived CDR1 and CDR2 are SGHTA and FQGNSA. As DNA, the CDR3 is TGTGCCAGCAGAGTCCGGACAGGGGCCCGCGAGCAGTACTTC. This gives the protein CASRVRTGAREQYF.

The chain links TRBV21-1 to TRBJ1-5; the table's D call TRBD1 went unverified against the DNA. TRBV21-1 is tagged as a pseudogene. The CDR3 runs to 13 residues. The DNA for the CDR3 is TGTGCCAGCAGCCGGGACAACAATCAGCCCCAGCATTTT. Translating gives CASSRDNNQPQHF.

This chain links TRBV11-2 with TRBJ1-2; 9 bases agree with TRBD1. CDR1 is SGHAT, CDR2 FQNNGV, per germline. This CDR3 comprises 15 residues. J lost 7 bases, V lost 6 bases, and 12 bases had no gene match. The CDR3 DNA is TGTGCCAGCAGGAAAGCCGGGACAGGGCATCCTGGCTACACCTTC. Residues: CASRKAGTGHPGYTF.

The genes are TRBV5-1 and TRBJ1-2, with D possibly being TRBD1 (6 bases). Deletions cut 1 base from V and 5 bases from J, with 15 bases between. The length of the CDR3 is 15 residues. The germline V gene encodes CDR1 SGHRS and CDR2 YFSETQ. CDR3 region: CASSLQQGQDYGYTF. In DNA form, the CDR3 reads TGCGCCAGCAGCTTGCAGCAGGGGCAGGATTATGGCTACACCTTC.

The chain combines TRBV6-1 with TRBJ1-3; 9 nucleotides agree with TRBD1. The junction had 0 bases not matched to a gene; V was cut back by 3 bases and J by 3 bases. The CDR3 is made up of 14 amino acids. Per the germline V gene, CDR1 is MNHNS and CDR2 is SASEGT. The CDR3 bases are TGTGCCAGCAGTGAGGGACAGGGTGGAAACACCATATATTTT. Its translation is CASSEGQGGNTIYF.

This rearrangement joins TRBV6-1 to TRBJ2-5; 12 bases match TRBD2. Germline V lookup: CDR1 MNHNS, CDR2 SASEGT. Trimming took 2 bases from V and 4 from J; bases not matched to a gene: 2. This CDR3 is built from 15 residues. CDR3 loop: CASSELAGGPETQYF. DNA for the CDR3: TGTGCCAGCAGTGAACTAGCGGGGGGGCCAGAGACCCAGTACTTC.

As DNA, the CDR3 is TGTGCCAGCAGCACAAGGACTTCCTACAATGAGCAGTTCTTC. It is translated as CASSTRTSYNEQFF. The chain is built from TRBV5-4 and TRBJ2-1; weak D call: TRBD2 (5 bases). Trimming removed 4 bases from V and 1 base from J, with 9 bases in between. Germline V CDR1 and CDR2: SGHNT, YYREEE (reference sequence). The CDR3 is 14 amino acids.

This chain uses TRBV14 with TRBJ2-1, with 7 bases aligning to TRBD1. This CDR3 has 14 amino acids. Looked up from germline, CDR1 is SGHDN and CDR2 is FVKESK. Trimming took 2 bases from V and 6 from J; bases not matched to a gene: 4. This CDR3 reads CASSQLGTANEQFF. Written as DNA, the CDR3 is TGTGCCAGCAGCCAACTCGGGACAGCCAATGAGCAGTTCTTC.

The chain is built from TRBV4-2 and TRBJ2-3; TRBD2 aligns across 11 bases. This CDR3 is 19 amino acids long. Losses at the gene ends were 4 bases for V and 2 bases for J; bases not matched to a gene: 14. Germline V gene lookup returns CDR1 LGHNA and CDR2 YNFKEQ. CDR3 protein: CASSPLGLLAGASTDTQYF. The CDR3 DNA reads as TGTGCCAGCAGCCCATTGGGGCTACTAGCGGGGGCCTCCACAGATACGCAGTATTTT.

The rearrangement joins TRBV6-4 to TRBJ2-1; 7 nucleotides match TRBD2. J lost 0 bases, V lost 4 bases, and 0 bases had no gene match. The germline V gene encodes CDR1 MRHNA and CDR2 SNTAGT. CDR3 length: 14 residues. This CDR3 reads CASSASGSYNEQFF. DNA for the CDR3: TGTGCCAGCAGTGCTAGCGGCTCCTACAATGAGCAGTTCTTC.

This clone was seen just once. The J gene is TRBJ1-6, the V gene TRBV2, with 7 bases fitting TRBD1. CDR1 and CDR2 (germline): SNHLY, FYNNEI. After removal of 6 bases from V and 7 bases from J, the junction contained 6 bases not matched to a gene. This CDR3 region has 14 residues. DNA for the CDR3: TGTGCCAGCAGGGGGGACAGTCGAAATTCACCCCTCCACTTT. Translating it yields CASRGDSRNSPLHF.

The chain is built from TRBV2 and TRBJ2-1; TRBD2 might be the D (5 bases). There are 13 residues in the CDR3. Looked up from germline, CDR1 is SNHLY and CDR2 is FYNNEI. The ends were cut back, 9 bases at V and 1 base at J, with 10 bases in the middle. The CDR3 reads CASITGSYNEQFF. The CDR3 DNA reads TGTGCCAGTATTACGGGATCCTACAATGAGCAGTTCTTC.

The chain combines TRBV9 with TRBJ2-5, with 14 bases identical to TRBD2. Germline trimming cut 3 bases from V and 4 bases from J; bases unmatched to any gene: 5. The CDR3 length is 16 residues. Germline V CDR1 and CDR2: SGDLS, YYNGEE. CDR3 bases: TGTGCCAGCAGCGCTGGACTAGCGGGAGGAGTAGAGACCCAGTACTTC. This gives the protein CASSAGLAGGVETQYF.

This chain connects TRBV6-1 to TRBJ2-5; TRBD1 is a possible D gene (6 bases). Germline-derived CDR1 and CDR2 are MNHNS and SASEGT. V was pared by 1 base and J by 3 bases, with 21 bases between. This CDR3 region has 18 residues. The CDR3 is CASSEGPGTFVMKETQYF. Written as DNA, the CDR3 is TGTGCCAGCAGTGAAGGTCCGGGGACATTTGTGATGAAAGAGACCCAGTACTTC.

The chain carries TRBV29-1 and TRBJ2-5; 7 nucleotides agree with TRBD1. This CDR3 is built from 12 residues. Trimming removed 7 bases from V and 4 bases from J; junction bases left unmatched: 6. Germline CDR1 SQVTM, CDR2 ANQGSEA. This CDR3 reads CSGQGSGETQYF. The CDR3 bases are TGCAGCGGACAGGGCTCAGGAGAGACCCAGTACTTC.

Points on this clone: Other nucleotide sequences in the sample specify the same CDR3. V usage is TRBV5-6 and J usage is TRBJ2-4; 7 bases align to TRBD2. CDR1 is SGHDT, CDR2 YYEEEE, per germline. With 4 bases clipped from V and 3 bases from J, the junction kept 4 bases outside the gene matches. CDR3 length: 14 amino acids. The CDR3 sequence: CASSLWGGKNIQYF. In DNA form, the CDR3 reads TGTGCCAGCAGCCTGTGGGGGGGCAAAAACATTCAGTACTTC.

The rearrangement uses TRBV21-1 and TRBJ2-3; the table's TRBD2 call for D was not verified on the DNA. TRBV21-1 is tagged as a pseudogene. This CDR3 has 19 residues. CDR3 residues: CASSPGRTSGKVGTDTQYF. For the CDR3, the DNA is TGTGCCAGCAGCCCTGGACGGACTAGCGGGAAGGTTGGCACAGATACGCAGTATTTT.

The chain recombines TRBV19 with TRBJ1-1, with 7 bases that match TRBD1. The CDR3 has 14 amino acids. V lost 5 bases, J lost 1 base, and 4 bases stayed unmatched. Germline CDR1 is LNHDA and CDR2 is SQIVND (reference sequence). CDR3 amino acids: CASSEDRENTEAFF. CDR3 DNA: TGTGCCAGTAGTGAAGACAGGGAGAACACTGAAGCTTTCTTT.

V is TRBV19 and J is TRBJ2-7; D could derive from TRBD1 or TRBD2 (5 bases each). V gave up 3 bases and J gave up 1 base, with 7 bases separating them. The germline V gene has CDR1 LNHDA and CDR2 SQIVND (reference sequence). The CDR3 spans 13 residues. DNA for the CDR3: TGTGCCAGTAGTATTGGGGGATCCTACGAGCAGTACTTC. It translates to CASSIGGSYEQYF.

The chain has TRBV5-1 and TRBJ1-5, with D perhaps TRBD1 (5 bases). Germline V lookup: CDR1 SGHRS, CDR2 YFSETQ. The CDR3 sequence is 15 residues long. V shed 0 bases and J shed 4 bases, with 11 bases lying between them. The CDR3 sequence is CASSLEWGVNQPQHF. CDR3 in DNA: TGCGCCAGCAGCTTGGAGTGGGGGGTTAATCAGCCCCAGCATTTT.